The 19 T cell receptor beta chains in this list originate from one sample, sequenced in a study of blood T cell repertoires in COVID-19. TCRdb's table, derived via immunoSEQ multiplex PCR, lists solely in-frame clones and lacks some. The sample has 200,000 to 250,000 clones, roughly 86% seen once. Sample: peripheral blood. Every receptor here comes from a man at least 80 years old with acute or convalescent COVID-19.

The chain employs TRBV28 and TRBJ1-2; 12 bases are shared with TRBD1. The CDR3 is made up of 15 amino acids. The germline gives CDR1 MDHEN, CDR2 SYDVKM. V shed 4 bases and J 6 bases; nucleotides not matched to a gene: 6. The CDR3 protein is CASSSPGTGGHGYTF. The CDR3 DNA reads TGTGCCAGCAGTTCCCCCGGGACAGGGGGCCATGGCTACACCTTC.

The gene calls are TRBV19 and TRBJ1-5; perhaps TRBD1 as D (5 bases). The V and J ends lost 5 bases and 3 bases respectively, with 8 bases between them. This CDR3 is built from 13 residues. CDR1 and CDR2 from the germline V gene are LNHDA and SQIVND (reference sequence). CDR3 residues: CASSLTVNQPQHF. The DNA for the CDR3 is TGTGCCAGTAGTTTGACAGTCAATCAGCCCCAGCATTTT. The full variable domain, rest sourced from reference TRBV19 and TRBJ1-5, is DGGITQSPKYLFRKEGQNVTLSCEQNLNHDAMYWYRQDPGQGLRLIYYSQIVNDFQKGDIAEGYSVSREKKESFPLTVTSAQKNPTAFYLCASSLTVNQPQHFGDGTRLSIL.

The CDR3 DNA reads as TGTGCCAGCAGTCCCCTTCCTAGGCCGCGCCTCCACGAGCAGTACTTC. Amino acid sequence: CASSPLPRPRLHEQYF. This sequence joins TRBV27 and TRBJ2-7, with unresolved D. The V end lost 5 bases, the J end lost 5 bases, and 22 bases lay between the germline ends. The CDR3 sequence is 16 residues long. From germline, CDR1 is MNHEY and CDR2 SMNVEV (reference sequence).

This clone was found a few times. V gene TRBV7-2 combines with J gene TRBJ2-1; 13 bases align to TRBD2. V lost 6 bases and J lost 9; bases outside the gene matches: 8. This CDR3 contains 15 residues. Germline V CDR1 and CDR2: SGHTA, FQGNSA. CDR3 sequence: CASRPGTSGVREQFF. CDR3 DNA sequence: TGTGCCAGCAGACCCGGGACTAGCGGGGTACGTGAGCAGTTCTTC. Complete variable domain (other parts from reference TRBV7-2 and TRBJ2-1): GAGVSQSPSNKVTEKGKDVELRCDPISGHTALYWYRQSLGQGLEFLIYFQGNSAPDKSGLPSDRFSAERTGGSVSTLTIQRTQQEDSAVYLCASRPGTSGVREQFFGPGTRLTVL.

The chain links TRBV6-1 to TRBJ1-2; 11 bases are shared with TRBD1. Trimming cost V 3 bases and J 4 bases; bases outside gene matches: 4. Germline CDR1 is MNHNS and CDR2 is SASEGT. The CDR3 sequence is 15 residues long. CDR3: CASSDGQGASYGYTF. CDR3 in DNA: TGTGCCAGCAGTGACGGACAGGGGGCATCCTATGGCTACACCTTC.

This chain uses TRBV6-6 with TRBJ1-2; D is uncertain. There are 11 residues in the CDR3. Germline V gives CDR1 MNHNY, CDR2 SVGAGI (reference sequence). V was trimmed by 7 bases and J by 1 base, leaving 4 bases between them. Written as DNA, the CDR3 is TGTGCCAGCAACAGTAACTATGGCTACACCTTC. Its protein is CASNSNYGYTF.

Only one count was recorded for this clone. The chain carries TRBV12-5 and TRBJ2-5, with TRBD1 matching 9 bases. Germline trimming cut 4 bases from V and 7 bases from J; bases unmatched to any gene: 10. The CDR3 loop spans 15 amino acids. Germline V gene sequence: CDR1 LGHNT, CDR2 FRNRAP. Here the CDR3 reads CASGSGQGPLGTQYF. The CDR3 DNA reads TGTGCTAGTGGTTCCGGACAGGGGCCCTTGGGGACCCAGTACTTC.

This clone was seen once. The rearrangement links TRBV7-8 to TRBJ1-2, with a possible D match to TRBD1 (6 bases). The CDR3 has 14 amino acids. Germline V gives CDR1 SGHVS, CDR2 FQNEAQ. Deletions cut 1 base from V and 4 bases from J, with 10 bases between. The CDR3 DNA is TGTGCCAGCAGCTTAGATGGGGGCGGCTATGGCTACACCTTC. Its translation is CASSLDGGGYGYTF.

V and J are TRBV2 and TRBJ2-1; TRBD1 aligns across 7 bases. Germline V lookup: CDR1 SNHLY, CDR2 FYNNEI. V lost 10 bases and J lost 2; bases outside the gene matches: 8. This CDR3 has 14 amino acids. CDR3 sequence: CAKGTATTYNEQFF. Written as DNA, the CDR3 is TGTGCCAAGGGGACAGCGACCACCTACAATGAGCAGTTCTTC.

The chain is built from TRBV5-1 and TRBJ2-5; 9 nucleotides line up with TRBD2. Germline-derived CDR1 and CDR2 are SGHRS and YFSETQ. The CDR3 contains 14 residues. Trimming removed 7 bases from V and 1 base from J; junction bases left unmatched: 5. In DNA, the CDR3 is TGCGCCAGCGGGGCTAGCGGGACCCAAGAGACCCAGTACTTC. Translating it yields CASGASGTQETQYF.

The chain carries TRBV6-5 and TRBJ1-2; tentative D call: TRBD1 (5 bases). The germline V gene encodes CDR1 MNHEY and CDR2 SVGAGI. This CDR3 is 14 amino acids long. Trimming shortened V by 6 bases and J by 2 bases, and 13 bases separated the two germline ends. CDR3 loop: CASSQRTPNYGYTF. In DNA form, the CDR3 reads TGTGCCAGCAGCCAACGGACACCCAACTATGGCTACACCTTC.

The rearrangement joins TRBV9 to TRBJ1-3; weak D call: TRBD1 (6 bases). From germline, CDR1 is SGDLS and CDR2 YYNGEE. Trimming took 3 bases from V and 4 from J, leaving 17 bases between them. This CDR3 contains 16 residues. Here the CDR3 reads CASSGSTGRDGNTIYF. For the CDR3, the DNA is TGTGCCAGCAGCGGCTCGACAGGAAGGGACGGAAACACCATATATTTT.

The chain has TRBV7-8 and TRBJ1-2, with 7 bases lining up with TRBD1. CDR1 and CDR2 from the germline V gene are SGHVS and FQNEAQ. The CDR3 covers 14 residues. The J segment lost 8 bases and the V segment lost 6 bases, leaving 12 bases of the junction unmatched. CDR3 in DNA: TGTGCCAGCAGGGCGGACAGGACCGATAAAGGCTACACCTTC. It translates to CASRADRTDKGYTF.

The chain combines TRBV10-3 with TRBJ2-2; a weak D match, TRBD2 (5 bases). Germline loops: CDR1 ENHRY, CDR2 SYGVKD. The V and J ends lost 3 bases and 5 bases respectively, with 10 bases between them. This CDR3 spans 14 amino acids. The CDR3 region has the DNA TGTGCCATCAGTGATAGCGTAGCAACCGGGGAGCTGTTTTTT. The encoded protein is CAISDSVATGELFF.

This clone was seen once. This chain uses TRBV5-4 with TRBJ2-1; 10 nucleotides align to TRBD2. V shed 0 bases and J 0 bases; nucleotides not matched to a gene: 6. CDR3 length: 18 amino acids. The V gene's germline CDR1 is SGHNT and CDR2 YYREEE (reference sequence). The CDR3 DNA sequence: TGTGCCAGCAGCTTGGTTGGGTCTAGCGGGAGCTCCTACAATGAGCAGTTCTTC. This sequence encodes CASSLVGSSGSSYNEQFF.

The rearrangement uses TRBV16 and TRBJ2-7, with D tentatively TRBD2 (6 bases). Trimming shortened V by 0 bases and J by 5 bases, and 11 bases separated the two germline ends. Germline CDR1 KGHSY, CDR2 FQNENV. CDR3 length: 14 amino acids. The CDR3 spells CASSQSRRGNEQYF. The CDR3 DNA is TGTGCCAGCAGCCAATCGAGGAGGGGAAACGAGCAGTACTTC.

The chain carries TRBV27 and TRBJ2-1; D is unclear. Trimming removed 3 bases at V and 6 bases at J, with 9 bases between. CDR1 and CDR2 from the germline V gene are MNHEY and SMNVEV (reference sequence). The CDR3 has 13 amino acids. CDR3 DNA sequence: TGTGCCAGCAGTTTGTTAGAGAGCAATGAGCAGTTCTTC. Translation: CASSLLESNEQFF.

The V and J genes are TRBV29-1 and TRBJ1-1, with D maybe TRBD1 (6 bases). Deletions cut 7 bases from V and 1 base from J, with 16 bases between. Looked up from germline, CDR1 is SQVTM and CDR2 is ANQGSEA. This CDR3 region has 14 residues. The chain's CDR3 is CSDIQGVGNTEAFF. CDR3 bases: TGCAGCGATATACAGGGTGTCGGGAACACTGAAGCTTTCTTT.

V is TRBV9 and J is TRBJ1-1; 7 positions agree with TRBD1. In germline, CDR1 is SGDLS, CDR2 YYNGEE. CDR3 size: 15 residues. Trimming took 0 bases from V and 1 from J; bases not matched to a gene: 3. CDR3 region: CASSVATGANTEAFF. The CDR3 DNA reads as TGTGCCAGCAGCGTAGCTACAGGGGCGAACACTGAAGCTTTCTTT.